This T cell receptor (beta chain) is from a study of cytomegalovirus exposure and HLA in healthy donors. Whole-study context: The approximately 110 validation repertoires and the 666 first-cohort repertoires shared a platform, a later analysis reported.

The repertoire was sequenced with immunoSEQ multiplex PCR; TCRdb's copy has only in-frame clones and lacks some. The sample carries around 99,000 clones, almost 90% recorded once. It was the roughly 110-subject validation cohort, separate from the approximately 700-subject first cohort, to which the donors belonged. Turning to this clone: Antigen: not known.

CDR3 length: 14 residues. Germline V lookup: CDR1 MDHEN, CDR2 SYDVKM. V was pared by 7 bases and J by 5 bases, with 5 bases of the junction left unmatched. Study findings and constraints: There were a few CMV-associated chains whose specificity for CMV antigens was confirmed in vitro. The classifier reportedly diagnosed cytomegalovirus status with high sensitivity and specificity.

The source of this sequence is a young woman in good health and CMV-seronegative. The sample was PBMCs. The gene calls are TRBV28 and TRBJ2-1, with 10 bases lining up with TRBD2. The chain's CDR3 is CASTPSGGDNEQFF. The CDR3 DNA is TGTGCCAGCACGCCCAGCGGGGGGGACAATGAGCAGTTCTTC. Filled out from reference TRBV28 and TRBJ2-1, the complete variable domain reads DVKVTQSSRYLVKRTGEKVFLECVQDMDHENMFWYRQDPGLGLRLIYFSYDVKMKEKGDIPEGYSVSREKKERFSLILESASTNQTSMYLCASTPSGGDNEQFFGPGTRLTVL.